Listed here are 11 T cell receptor beta chains from one sample, sequenced in a study of human versus mouse CDR3 diversity and MHC coevolution. Only in-frame clones appear in the TCRdb table, and some are missing; sequencing was by immunoSEQ multiplex PCR. The sample consists of 50,000 to 65,000 clones, about 93% of them appearing once. Sequencing was performed on naive CD4+ T cells from blood. Stated subset: CD45RO-negative CD62L-positive naive CD4 T cells. The receptors shown here come from a person aged 55 to 70 in good health.

The chain uses TRBV2 and TRBJ2-5, with a tentative D call TRBD2 (5 bases). This CDR3 contains 13 residues. V was cut by 4 bases and J by 11 bases, with 17 bases left in between. CDR1 and CDR2 (germline): SNHLY, FYNNEI. The chain's CDR3 is CASSADLLRKQYF. The CDR3 region has the DNA TGTGCCAGCAGTGCGGACTTGCTAAGGAAGCAGTACTTC.

The chain joins TRBV7-8 to TRBJ2-5; D is uncertain. The DNA matches TRBJ2-7 better at its end, which makes the J call doubtful. Looked up from germline, CDR1 is SGHVS and CDR2 is FQNEAQ. The CDR3 is 12 residues long. CDR3: CASSPSINEQYF. The CDR3, as DNA: TGTGCCAGCAGCCCAAGTATAAACGAGCAGTACTTC.

The rearrangement uses TRBV9 and TRBJ2-3; tentative D call: TRBD2 (6 bases). CDR1 is SGDLS and CDR2 is YYNGEE in the germline V gene. Between the trimmed V and J ends, which lost 0 bases and 4 bases, there was a span of 9 bases. The CDR3 has 14 residues. The CDR3: CASSVAWGADTQYF. The CDR3 DNA is TGTGCCAGCAGCGTAGCTTGGGGGGCAGATACGCAGTATTTT. Full variable domain (remainder filled in from reference TRBV9 and TRBJ2-3): DSGVTQTPKHLITATGQRVTLRCSPRSGDLSVYWYQQSLDQGLQFLIQYYNGEERAKGNILERFSAQQFPDLHSELNLSSLELGDSALYFCASSVAWGADTQYFGPGTRLTVL.

This chain connects TRBV11-3 to TRBJ1-5; D remains ambiguous. Germline-derived CDR1 and CDR2 are SGHNT and YENEEA. V was trimmed by 6 bases and J by 7 bases, leaving 13 bases between them. The CDR3 extends over 13 amino acids. The CDR3 here is CASSPNAGQPQHF. DNA for the CDR3: TGTGCCAGCAGTCCAAACGCGGGGCAGCCCCAGCATTTT. Full variable domain (rest looked up from reference TRBV11-3 and TRBJ1-5): EAGVVQSPRYKIIEKKQPVAFWCNPISGHNTLYWYLQNLGQGPELLIRYENEEAVDDSQLPKDRFSAERLKGVDSTLKIQPAELGDSAVYLCASSPNAGQPQHFGDGTRLSIL.

The V and J genes are TRBV14 and TRBJ2-1, with 8 bases matching TRBD2. V lost 7 bases and J lost 2; bases outside the gene matches: 7. Germline V gene data show CDR1 as SGHDN and CDR2 as FVKESK. This CDR3 spans 15 amino acids. The CDR3 DNA is TGTGCCAGCAAACGCCGGGAGGGGGCCTACAATGAGCAGTTCTTC. It is translated as CASKRREGAYNEQFF.

In DNA form, the CDR3 reads TGTGCCAGCAGCCACGGCGGGGCGGAGGTTAAGAATGAGCAGTTCTTC. Encoded protein: CASSHGGAEVKNEQFF. This chain links TRBV7-3 with TRBJ2-1, with D possibly TRBD2 on 6 matching bases. The V gene's germline CDR1 is SGHTA and CDR2 FQGTGA. The ends were cut back, 5 bases at V and 7 bases at J, with 21 bases in the middle. This CDR3 region has 16 residues.

The chain has TRBV27 and TRBJ2-2; 12 bases line up with TRBD1. With V trimmed by 6 bases and J by 7 bases, 6 bases remained unmatched. CDR3 length: 15 amino acids. Germline V gives CDR1 MNHEY, CDR2 SMNVEV (reference sequence). The CDR3 here is CASRQGQGAYGELFF. CDR3 nucleotides: TGTGCCAGCAGACAGGGACAGGGGGCATACGGGGAGCTGTTTTTT.

This clone has just a few counts. The chain is built from TRBV7-3 and TRBJ2-6, with TRBD2 matching 10 bases. In germline, CDR1 is SGHTA, CDR2 FQGTGA. The CDR3 loop spans 18 amino acids. V was clipped by 5 bases and J by 1 base; unmatched bases: 8. CDR3: CASSLRLAGASGANVLTF. DNA of the CDR3: TGTGCCAGCAGCCTTAGGCTAGCGGGAGCTTCTGGGGCCAACGTCCTGACTTTC.

In DNA, the CDR3 is TGCGCCAGCAGCCCGACTAGCGGGGACTACAATGAGCAGTTCTTC. This encodes CASSPTSGDYNEQFF. The chain uses TRBV5-1 and TRBJ2-1, with 11 bases lining up with TRBD2. CDR1 SGHRS and CDR2 YFSETQ come from the germline V gene. J lost 3 bases, V lost 4 bases, and 3 bases had no gene match. The CDR3 runs 15 residues.

J is TRBJ2-7 and V is TRBV12-5; TRBD1 aligns across 7 bases. The CDR3 totals 14 residues. Trimming at V came to 5 bases and at J to 1 base, leaving 5 bases not matched to a gene. Germline assignment: CDR1 LGHNT and CDR2 FRNRAP. This chain's CDR3 is CASGPRTGSYEQYF. DNA for the CDR3: TGTGCTAGTGGTCCGCGGACAGGTTCCTACGAGCAGTACTTC.

The rearrangement uses TRBV5-1 and TRBJ1-3; D call uncertain. The V and J ends lost 3 bases and 3 bases respectively, with 10 bases between them. From germline, CDR1 is SGHRS and CDR2 YFSETQ. This CDR3 spans 14 amino acids. The CDR3 DNA follows: TGCGCCAGCAGCTACGAGGGAATTGGAAACACCATATATTTT. As protein: CASSYEGIGNTIYF.